The clone carrying this TCR beta chain has a count of ten or more. What it binds is not known. CDR1 and CDR2 (germline): SGHVS, FQNEAQ. V lost 5 bases and J lost 4, with 18 bases in between. The CDR3 extends over 17 amino acids. The sample is drawn from a study of T cell repertoires in cytomegalovirus infection. On the study more broadly: Well-studied HLA-B-restricted CMV epitopes were used in the study alongside recently identified HLA-C-restricted ones. It can be stated that public TCR beta signatures indicated CMV infection as well as a matching HLA type.

In TCRdb, the reads were re-called with MiXCR into one record per CDR3 protein. Found here are roughly 46,000 distinct CDR3 sequences, under 20% of them singletons; the top ten hold approximately 55%. General observations from the study: What dominated the ex vivo response were HLA-C-restricted CMV-specific TCR beta clonotypes. Summed frequency of public TCR beta families distinguished CMV carriers with the relevant HLA.

The receptor was derived from a human donor in good health (CMV status not recorded). Some clones in this sample may be carry-over from other donors' samples. Sample: CD8+ T cells from cultured PBMCs, taken from culture after CMV antigen stimulation. The V and J genes are TRBV7-8 and TRBJ1-6, with D tentatively TRBD1 (5 bases). The CDR3 bases are TGTGCCAGCAGCCCATGGGGGACGGATGATTATAATTCACCCCTCCACTTT. It codes for CASSPWGTDDYNSPLHF.